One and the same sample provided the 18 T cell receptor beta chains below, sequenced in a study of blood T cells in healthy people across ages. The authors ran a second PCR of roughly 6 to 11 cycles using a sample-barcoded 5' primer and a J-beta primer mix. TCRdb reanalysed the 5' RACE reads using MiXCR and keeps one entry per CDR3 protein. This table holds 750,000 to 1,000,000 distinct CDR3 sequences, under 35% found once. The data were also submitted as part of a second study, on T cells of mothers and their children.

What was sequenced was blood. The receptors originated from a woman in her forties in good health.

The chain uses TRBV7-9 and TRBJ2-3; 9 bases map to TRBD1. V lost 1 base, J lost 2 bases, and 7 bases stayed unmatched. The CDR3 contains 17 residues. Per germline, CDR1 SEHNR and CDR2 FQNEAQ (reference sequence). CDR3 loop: CASSLGGTGMITDTQYF. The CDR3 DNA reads TGTGCCAGCAGCTTAGGAGGGACAGGGATGATCACAGATACGCAGTATTTT.

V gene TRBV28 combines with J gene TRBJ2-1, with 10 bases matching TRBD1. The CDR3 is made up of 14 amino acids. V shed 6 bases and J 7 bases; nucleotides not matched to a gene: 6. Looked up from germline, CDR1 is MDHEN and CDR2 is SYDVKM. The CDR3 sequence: CASRFLDRGNEQFF. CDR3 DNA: TGTGCCAGCAGGTTTTTGGACAGGGGGAATGAGCAGTTCTTC.

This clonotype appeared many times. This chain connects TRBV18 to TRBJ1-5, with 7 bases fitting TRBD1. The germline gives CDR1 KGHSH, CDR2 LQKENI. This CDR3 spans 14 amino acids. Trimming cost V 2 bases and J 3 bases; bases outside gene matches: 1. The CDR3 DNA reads TGTGCCAGCTCACCAGACAGGGTCAATCAGCCCCAGCATTTT. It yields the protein CASSPDRVNQPQHF.

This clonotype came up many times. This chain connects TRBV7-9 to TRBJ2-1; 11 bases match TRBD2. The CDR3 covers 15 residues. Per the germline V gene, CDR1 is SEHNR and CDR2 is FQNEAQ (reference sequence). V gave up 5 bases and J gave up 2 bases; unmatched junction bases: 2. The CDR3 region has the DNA TGTGCCAGCAGCGCGACTAGCGGGGCCTACAATGAGCAGTTCTTC. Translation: CASSATSGAYNEQFF.

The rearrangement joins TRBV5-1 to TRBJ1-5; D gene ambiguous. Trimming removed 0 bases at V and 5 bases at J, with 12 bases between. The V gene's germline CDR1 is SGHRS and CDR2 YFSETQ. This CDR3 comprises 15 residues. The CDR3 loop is CASSLGQDGYQPQHF. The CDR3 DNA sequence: TGCGCCAGCAGCTTGGGGCAGGACGGATATCAGCCCCAGCATTTT.

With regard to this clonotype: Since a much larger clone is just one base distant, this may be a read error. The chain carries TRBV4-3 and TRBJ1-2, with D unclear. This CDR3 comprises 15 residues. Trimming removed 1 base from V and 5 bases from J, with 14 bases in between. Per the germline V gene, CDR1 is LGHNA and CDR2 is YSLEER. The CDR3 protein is CASSQVQDVAYGYTF. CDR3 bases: TGCGCCAGCAGCCAAGTGCAGGATGTTGCGTATGGCTACACCTTC.

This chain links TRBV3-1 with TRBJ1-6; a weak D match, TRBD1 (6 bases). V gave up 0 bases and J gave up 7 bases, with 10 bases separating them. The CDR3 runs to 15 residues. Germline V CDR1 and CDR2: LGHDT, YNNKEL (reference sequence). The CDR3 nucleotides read TGTGCCAGCAGCCAAGAGGGACAATTGAATTCACCCCTCCACTTT. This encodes CASSQEGQLNSPLHF.

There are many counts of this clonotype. The CDR3 reads CASRTGTSGGVNEQFF. The CDR3 nucleotides read TGTGCCAGCAGGACTGGGACTAGCGGGGGGGTAAATGAGCAGTTCTTC. This rearrangement joins TRBV28 to TRBJ2-1; 16 bases line up with TRBD2. The CDR3 runs 16 residues. Germline V gene data show CDR1 as MDHEN and CDR2 as SYDVKM. The ends lost 6 bases at V and 7 bases at J; junction bases unmatched: 6.

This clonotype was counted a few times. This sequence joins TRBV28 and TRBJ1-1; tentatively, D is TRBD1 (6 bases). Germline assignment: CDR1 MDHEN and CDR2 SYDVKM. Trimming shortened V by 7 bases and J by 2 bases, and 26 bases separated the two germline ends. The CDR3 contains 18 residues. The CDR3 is CASTHGGGGVRLNTEAFF. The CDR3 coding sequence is TGTGCCAGCACCCACGGGGGCGGAGGGGTTCGCCTAAACACTGAAGCTTTCTTT. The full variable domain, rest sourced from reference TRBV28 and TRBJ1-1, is DVKVTQSSRYLVKRTGEKVFLECVQDMDHENMFWYRQDPGLGLRLIYFSYDVKMKEKGDIPEGYSVSREKKERFSLILESASTNQTSMYLCASTHGGGGVRLNTEAFFGQGTRLTVV.

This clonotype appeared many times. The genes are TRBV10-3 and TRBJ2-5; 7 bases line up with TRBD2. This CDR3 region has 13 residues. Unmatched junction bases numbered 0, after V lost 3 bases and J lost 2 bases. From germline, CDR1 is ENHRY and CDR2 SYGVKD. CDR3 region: CAISDGGQETQYF. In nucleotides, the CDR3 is TGTGCCATCAGTGACGGGGGGCAAGAGACCCAGTACTTC.

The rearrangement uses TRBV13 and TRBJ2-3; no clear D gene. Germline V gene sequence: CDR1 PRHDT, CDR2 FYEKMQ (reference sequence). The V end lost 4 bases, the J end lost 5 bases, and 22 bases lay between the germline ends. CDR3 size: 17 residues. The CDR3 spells CASSWESEKRFRDTQYF. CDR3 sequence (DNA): TGTGCCAGCAGCTGGGAATCGGAAAAAAGATTTAGAGATACGCAGTATTTT.

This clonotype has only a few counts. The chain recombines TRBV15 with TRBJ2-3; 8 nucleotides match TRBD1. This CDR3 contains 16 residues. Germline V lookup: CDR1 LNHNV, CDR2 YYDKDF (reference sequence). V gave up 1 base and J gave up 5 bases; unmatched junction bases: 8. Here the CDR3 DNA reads TGTGCCACCAGCAGAGGTGACAGGGGCTTGGGAGATACGCAGTATTTT. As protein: CATSRGDRGLGDTQYF.

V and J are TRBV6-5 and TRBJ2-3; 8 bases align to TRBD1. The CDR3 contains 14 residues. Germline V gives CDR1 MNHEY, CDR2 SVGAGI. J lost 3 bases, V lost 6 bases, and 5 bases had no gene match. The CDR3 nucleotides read TGTGCCAGCAGACAGGGGGAAGGAACAGATACGCAGTATTTT. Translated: CASRQGEGTDTQYF.

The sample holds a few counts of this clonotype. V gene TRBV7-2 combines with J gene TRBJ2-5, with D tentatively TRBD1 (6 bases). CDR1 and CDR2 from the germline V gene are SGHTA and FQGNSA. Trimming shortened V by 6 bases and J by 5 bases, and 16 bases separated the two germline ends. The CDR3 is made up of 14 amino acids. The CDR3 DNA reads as TGTGCCAGCAGGGAAGGGCGTACAGGGGAGACCCAGTACTTC. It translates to CASREGRTGETQYF.

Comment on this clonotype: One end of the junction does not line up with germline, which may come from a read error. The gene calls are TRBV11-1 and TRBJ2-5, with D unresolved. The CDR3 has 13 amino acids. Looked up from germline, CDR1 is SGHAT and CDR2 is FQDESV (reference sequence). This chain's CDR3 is CASSLAGKEAQYF. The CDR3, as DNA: TGTGCCAGCAGCTTGGCCGGCAAAGAGGCCCAGTACTTC. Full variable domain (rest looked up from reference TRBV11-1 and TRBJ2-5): EAEVAQSPRYKITEKSQAVAFWCDPISGHATLYWYRQILGQGPELLVQFQDESVVDDSQLPKDRFSAERLKGVDSTLKIQPAELGDSAMYLCASSLAGKEAQYFGPGTRLLVL.

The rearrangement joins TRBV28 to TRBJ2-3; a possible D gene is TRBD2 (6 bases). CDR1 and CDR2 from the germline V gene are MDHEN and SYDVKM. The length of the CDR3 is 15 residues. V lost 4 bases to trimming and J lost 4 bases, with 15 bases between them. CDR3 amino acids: CASSSKGGMADTQYF. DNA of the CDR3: TGTGCCAGCAGTTCCAAAGGAGGGATGGCAGATACGCAGTATTTT.

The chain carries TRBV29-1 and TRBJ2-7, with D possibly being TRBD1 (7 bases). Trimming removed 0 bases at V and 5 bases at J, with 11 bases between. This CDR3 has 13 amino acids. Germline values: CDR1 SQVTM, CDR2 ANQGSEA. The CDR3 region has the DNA TGCAGCGTTGAAGATCCCAGGGGGGACGAGCAGTACTTC. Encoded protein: CSVEDPRGDEQYF.

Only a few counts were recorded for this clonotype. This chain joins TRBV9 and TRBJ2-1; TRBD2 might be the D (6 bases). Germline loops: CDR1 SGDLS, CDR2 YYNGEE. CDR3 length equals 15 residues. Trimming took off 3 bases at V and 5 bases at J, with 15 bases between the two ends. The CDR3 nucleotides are TGTGCCAGCAGCGAGGAGGGACTCAAAGACAATGAGCAGTTCTTC. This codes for CASSEEGLKDNEQFF.